This T cell receptor beta chain was sequenced in a study of T cells in Graves' hyperthyroidism and ophthalmopathy. TCR beta CDR3 regions were amplified from RNA. The TCR CDR3 first-round RT-PCR relied on the HTBI primer set. MiXCR, run by TCRdb on the multiplex PCR reads, gives a single entry per CDR3 protein. The sample shows roughly 300,000 distinct CDR3 sequences, 20% to 25% of them seen only once. Per the germline V gene, CDR1 is SGHTA and CDR2 is FQGNSA. The V gene end was trimmed by 5 bases and the J gene end by 5 bases; junction bases not matched to a gene: 10. The CDR3 has 16 amino acids. General study points: Ophthalmopathy prediction by the model preceded onset by a median approximately six months. In the blood, most expanded thyroid clonotypes above 0.001 appeared as well.

Many counts were recorded for this clonotype. Its specificity is unknown. The chain is built from TRBV7-2 and TRBJ1-4; TRBD1 matches at 8 bases. Sequencing input: blood. The TCR sequence derives from a woman aged 45-60 years with Graves' hyperthyroidism. The CDR3 DNA is TGTGCCAGCAGCGAGAGGACCCGGACAGGGAATGAAAAACTGTTTTTT. This codes for CASSERTRTGNEKLFF.